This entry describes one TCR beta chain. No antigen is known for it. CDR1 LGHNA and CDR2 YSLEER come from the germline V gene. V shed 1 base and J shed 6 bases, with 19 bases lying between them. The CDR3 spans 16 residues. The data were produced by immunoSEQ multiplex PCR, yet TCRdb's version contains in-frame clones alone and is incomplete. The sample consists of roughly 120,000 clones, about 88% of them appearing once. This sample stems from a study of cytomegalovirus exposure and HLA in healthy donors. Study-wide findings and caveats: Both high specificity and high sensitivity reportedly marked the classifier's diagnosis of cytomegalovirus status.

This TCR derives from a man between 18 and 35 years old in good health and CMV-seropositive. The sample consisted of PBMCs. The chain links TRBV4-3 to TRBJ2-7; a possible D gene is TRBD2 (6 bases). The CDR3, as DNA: TGCGCCAGCAGCCAAGGGTCTGGCAGGGCAGCGGGCGAGCAGTACTTC. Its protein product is CASSQGSGRAAGEQYF.